This T cell receptor (beta chain) was sequenced during a study of T-cell memory formation after mild COVID-19. General study results and limits: Day 15 to 85 contractors were CD4/CD8 balanced; later expanders leaned CD4+.

The germline gives CDR1 MNHEY, CDR2 SVGAGI. V was shortened by 0 bases and J by 7 bases, with 7 bases between the two germline ends. The CDR3 consists of 13 residues. This clonotype was detected a few times. Its specificity is unknown. TCRdb re-called the 5' RACE reads through MiXCR, storing one row per CDR3 protein. The sample lists about 470,000 distinct CDR3 sequences; approximately 25% were seen once. J is TRBJ1-3 and V is TRBV6-5; D is unclear. Sequenced: PBMCs or a T cell subset sorted from them (not recorded which). This receptor was obtained from an adult woman who had mild COVID-19 (a few samples of this study predate the infection). Cell type and time point are not known. CDR3 bases: TGTGCCAGCAGTTACTCCCGTTGGAACACCATATATTTT. This encodes CASSYSRWNTIYF.